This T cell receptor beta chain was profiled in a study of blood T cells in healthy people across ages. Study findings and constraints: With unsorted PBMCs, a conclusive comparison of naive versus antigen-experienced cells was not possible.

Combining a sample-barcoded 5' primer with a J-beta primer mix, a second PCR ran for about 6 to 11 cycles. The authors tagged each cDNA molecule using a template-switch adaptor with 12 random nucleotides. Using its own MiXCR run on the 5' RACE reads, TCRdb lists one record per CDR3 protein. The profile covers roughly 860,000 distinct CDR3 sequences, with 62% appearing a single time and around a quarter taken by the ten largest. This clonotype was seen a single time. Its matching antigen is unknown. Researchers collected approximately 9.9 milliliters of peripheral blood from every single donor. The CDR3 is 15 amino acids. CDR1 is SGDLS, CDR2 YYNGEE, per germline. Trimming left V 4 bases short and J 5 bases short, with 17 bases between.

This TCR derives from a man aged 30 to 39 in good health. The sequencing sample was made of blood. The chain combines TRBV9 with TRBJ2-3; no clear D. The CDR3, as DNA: TGTGCCAGCAGCCCGCCAAGTGGAGAGAAAGATACGCAGTATTTT. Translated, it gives CASSPPSGEKDTQYF. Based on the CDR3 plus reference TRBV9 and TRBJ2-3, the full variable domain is DSGVTQTPKHLITATGQRVTLRCSPRSGDLSVYWYQQSLDQGLQFLIQYYNGEERAKGNILERFSAQQFPDLHSELNLSSLELGDSALYFCASSPPSGEKDTQYFGPGTRLTVL.